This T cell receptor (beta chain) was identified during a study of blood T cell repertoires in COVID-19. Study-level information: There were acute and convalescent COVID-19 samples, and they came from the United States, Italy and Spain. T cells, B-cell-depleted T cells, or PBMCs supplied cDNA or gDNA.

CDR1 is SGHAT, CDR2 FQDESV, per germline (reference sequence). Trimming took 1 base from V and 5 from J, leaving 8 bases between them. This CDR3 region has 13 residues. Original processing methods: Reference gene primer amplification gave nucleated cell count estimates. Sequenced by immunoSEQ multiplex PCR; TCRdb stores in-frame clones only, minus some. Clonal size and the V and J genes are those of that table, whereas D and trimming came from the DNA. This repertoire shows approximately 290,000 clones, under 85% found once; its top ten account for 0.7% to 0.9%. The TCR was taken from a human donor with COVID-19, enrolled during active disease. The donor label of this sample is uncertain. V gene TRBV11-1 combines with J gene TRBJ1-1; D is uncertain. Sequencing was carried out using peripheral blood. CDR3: CASSLDGATEAFF. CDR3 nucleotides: TGTGCCAGCAGCTTAGACGGAGCAACTGAAGCTTTCTTT.